The 24 T cell receptor beta chains below come from one sample, sequenced in a study of cytomegalovirus exposure and HLA in healthy donors. PCR primers comprised 60 Vbeta and 13 Jbeta primers. Measured with immunoSEQ multiplex PCR; TCRdb has only the in-frame clones, and not every one. The table lists approximately 40,000 clones, approximately 79% of them singletons. Input material: PBMCs. These receptors originate from a woman under 30 in good health and CMV-seropositive.

The CDR3 region has the DNA TGTGCCAGCAGTTGGGGTAGCGGGAGAACAGATACGCAGTATTTT. Encoded protein: CASSWGSGRTDTQYF. This sequence joins TRBV27 and TRBJ2-3; 9 nucleotides match TRBD2. This CDR3 has 15 amino acids. V gave up 4 bases and J gave up 3 bases; unmatched junction bases: 5. Germline-derived CDR1 and CDR2 are MNHEY and SMNVEV (reference sequence).

The rearrangement uses TRBV30 and TRBJ1-4; 7 bases agree with TRBD1. Germline trimming cut 5 bases from V and 2 bases from J; bases unmatched to any gene: 5. This CDR3 is 14 amino acids long. Germline V gene lookup returns CDR1 GTSNPN and CDR2 SVGIG (reference sequence). The CDR3 region has the DNA TGTGCCTGGGCGGAGGGACAGACTAATGAAAAACTGTTTTTT. Translated, it gives CAWAEGQTNEKLFF. Full variable domain (outside the CDR3, taken from reference TRBV30 and TRBJ1-4): SQTIHQWPATLVQPVGSPLSLECTVEGTSNPNLYWYRQAAGRGLQLLFYSVGIGQISSEVPQNLSASRPQDRQFILSSKKLLLSDSGFYLCAWAEGQTNEKLFFGSGTQLSVL.

The V and J genes are TRBV10-3 and TRBJ2-7, with TRBD1 as a possible D gene (5 bases). V shed 2 bases and J shed 2 bases, with 10 bases lying between them. Germline V gene data show CDR1 as ENHRY and CDR2 as SYGVKD. The CDR3 sequence is 14 residues long. The CDR3 DNA is TGTGCCATCAGTGAGACAGGTTCTCCCTACGAGCAGTACTTC. Amino acids: CAISETGSPYEQYF.

This rearrangement joins TRBV2 to TRBJ2-6; 7 bases line up with TRBD2. CDR1 and CDR2 (germline): SNHLY, FYNNEI. CDR3 length: 16 amino acids. V lost 6 bases and J lost 0; bases outside the gene matches: 5. In DNA form, the CDR3 reads TGTGCCAGCAGGGGGGGGGAGGGCTCTGGGGCCAACGTCCTGACTTTC. The encoded protein is CASRGGEGSGANVLTF.

The gene calls are TRBV19 and TRBJ1-6; 8 nucleotides line up with TRBD1. Germline values: CDR1 LNHDA, CDR2 SQIVND (reference sequence). V was pared by 3 bases and J by 5 bases, with 6 bases of the junction left unmatched. The CDR3 has 16 residues. CDR3 sequence reads: CASSIGQGTHNSPLHF. CDR3 nucleotide sequence: TGTGCCAGTAGTATCGGACAGGGCACCCATAATTCACCCCTCCACTTT.

This chain joins TRBV28 and TRBJ2-5, with a tentative D call TRBD2 (7 bases). The CDR3 length is 15 residues. Trimming removed 3 bases from V and 5 bases from J, with 16 bases in between. Germline CDR1 is MDHEN and CDR2 is SYDVKM. The CDR3 DNA sequence: TGTGCCAGCAGTTTGGGGGGGGCAAAGGGGGAGACCCAGTACTTC. Translation: CASSLGGAKGETQYF.

This sequence joins TRBV30 and TRBJ1-2; 10 nucleotides align to TRBD1. Germline V gives CDR1 GTSNPN, CDR2 SVGIG (reference sequence). V trimming: 2 bases; J trimming: 8 bases; junction bases outside the gene matches: 17. CDR3 length: 17 amino acids. DNA of the CDR3: TGTGCCTGGAGTTTCACTCTTGTTCCGGGACAGGGGACCGGCTACACCTTC. This sequence encodes CAWSFTLVPGQGTGYTF. Supplemented by reference TRBV30 and TRBJ1-2, the full variable domain reads SQTIHQWPATLVQPVGSPLSLECTVEGTSNPNLYWYRQAAGRGLQLLFYSVGIGQISSEVPQNLSASRPQDRQFILSSKKLLLSDSGFYLCAWSFTLVPGQGTGYTFGSGTRLTVV.

The V gene is TRBV7-2, the J gene TRBJ2-5; 12 positions match TRBD2. V shed 2 bases, J shed 7 bases, and the junction held 14 bases outside the gene matches. Germline V gene sequence: CDR1 SGHTA, CDR2 FQGNSA. This CDR3 is built from 18 residues. CDR3 amino acids: CASSLSSGLAGGGGTQYF. The DNA of the CDR3 is TGTGCCAGCAGCTTATCTTCGGGGCTAGCGGGAGGGGGCGGGACCCAGTACTTC.

The V and J genes are TRBV7-2 and TRBJ1-4; 9 positions match TRBD1. This CDR3 contains 16 residues. Trimming at V came to 1 base and at J to 5 bases, leaving 5 bases not matched to a gene. CDR1 is SGHTA and CDR2 is FQGNSA in the germline V gene. CDR3 protein: CASSLGLGTGNEKLFF. CDR3 bases: TGTGCCAGCAGCTTAGGACTCGGGACAGGGAATGAAAAACTGTTTTTT.

The genes are TRBV7-9 and TRBJ2-6; D call uncertain. V was clipped by 3 bases and J by 0 bases, with 9 bases between them. This CDR3 has 16 amino acids. CDR1 is SEHNR, CDR2 FQNEAQ, per germline (reference sequence). In nucleotides, the CDR3 is TGTGCCAGCAGCTTTGTAGTGAGCTCTGGGGCCAACGTCCTGACTTTC. Amino acids: CASSFVVSSGANVLTF.

This chain's CDR3 is CASSRRTGGKLFF. As DNA, the CDR3 is TGTGCCAGCAGCCGTCGGACAGGGGGAAAACTGTTTTTT. The chain recombines TRBV7-8 with TRBJ1-4, with 10 bases matching TRBD1. Trimming took 5 bases from V and 10 from J; bases not matched to a gene: 4. Germline loops: CDR1 SGHVS, CDR2 FQNEAQ. The CDR3 has 13 residues. Combining the CDR3 with reference TRBV7-8 and TRBJ1-4 gives the whole variable domain GAGVSQSPRYKVAKRGQDVALRCDPISGHVSLFWYQQALGQGPEFLTYFQNEAQLDKSGLPSDRFFAERPEGSVSTLKIQRTQQEDSAVYLCASSRRTGGKLFFGSGTQLSVL.

This chain joins TRBV5-1 and TRBJ2-2; possibly TRBD2 for D (5 bases). This CDR3 is built from 15 residues. CDR1 and CDR2 (germline): SGHRS, YFSETQ. Trimming took off 10 bases at V and 4 bases at J, with 20 bases between the two ends. In DNA, the CDR3 is TGCGCCGGCAAAAGAGACGCACTAGGCACCGGGGAGCTGTTTTTT. Translating it yields CAGKRDALGTGELFF.

The chain links TRBV7-8 to TRBJ2-1; 8 bases map to TRBD1. Germline V gives CDR1 SGHVS, CDR2 FQNEAQ. The CDR3 extends over 14 amino acids. V lost 1 base and J lost 6; bases outside the gene matches: 2. CDR3 region: CASSLGGQGNEQFF. The CDR3 DNA sequence: TGTGCCAGCAGCTTAGGAGGACAGGGCAATGAGCAGTTCTTC.

The V and J genes are TRBV28 and TRBJ2-5; TRBD2 might be the D (5 bases). Trimming removed 5 bases at V and 5 bases at J, with 15 bases between. Germline CDR1 and CDR2: MDHEN and SYDVKM. The CDR3 is 14 residues long. The DNA of the CDR3 is TGTGCCAGCAGTCCCTTTTCGGGCGGGGAGACCCAGTACTTC. It encodes CASSPFSGGETQYF. Full variable domain (missing parts from reference TRBV28 and TRBJ2-5): DVKVTQSSRYLVKRTGEKVFLECVQDMDHENMFWYRQDPGLGLRLIYFSYDVKMKEKGDIPEGYSVSREKKERFSLILESASTNQTSMYLCASSPFSGGETQYFGPGTRLLVL.

The chain joins TRBV5-4 to TRBJ1-4; 8 nucleotides agree with TRBD1. This CDR3 contains 15 residues. CDR1 and CDR2 (germline): SGHNT, YYREEE (reference sequence). Trimming took 0 bases from V and 7 from J; bases not matched to a gene: 5. CDR3 protein: CASSLAGTGTEKLFF. In DNA form, the CDR3 reads TGTGCCAGCAGCTTGGCCGGGACAGGTACTGAAAAACTGTTTTTT.

This clone appeared a single time. The gene calls are TRBV18 and TRBJ1-6; 9 bases line up with TRBD1. The CDR3 is 15 amino acids. V lost 2 bases and J lost 8; bases outside the gene matches: 4. CDR1 and CDR2 from the germline V gene are KGHSH and LQKENI. The CDR3 sequence: CASSPAGQGHSPLHF. CDR3 sequence (DNA): TGTGCCAGCTCACCAGCGGGACAGGGCCATTCACCCCTCCACTTT.

The genes are TRBV7-9 and TRBJ2-1, with 9 bases that match TRBD2. This CDR3 region has 17 residues. V lost 1 base and J lost 2; bases outside the gene matches: 6. Germline CDR1 reads SEHNR; CDR2 reads FQNEAQ (reference sequence). This CDR3 reads CASSLVGAGGPYNEQFF. CDR3 sequence (DNA): TGTGCCAGCAGCTTAGTCGGAGCGGGGGGCCCCTACAATGAGCAGTTCTTC.

The V and J genes are TRBV5-5 and TRBJ2-7; 10 bases align to TRBD2. The CDR3 contains 14 residues. V shed 7 bases and J 4 bases; nucleotides not matched to a gene: 8. Looked up from germline, CDR1 is SGHKS and CDR2 is YYEKEE (reference sequence). CDR3 residues: CASQSSGGAYEQYF. The CDR3 nucleotides read TGTGCCAGCCAATCGAGCGGGGGGGCATACGAGCAGTACTTC.

The chain recombines TRBV10-1 with TRBJ2-7; TRBD1 aligns across 7 bases. The CDR3 loop spans 16 amino acids. After removal of 3 bases from V and 0 bases from J, the junction contained 8 bases not matched to a gene. Germline-derived CDR1 and CDR2 are WNHNN and SYGVQD (reference sequence). The CDR3 DNA reads as TGCGCCAGCAGTGAAGGGGGCGGTAATAGCTCCTACGAGCAGTACTTC. This codes for CASSEGGGNSSYEQYF.

The chain recombines TRBV4-3 with TRBJ2-3; possible D gene TRBD2, 6 bases. CDR3 length: 15 residues. Germline CDR1 reads LGHNA; CDR2 reads YSLEER. V was pared by 4 bases and J by 0 bases, with 11 bases between. The CDR3 is CASSLGGSSTDTQYF. The CDR3 DNA sequence: TGCGCCAGCAGCCTTGGGGGGTCTAGCACAGATACGCAGTATTTT.

The chain couples TRBV6-1 to TRBJ1-2, with TRBD1 identical over 11 bases. There are 17 residues in the CDR3. With V trimmed by 3 bases and J by 6 bases, 12 bases remained unmatched. Germline CDR1 is MNHNS and CDR2 is SASEGT. The DNA for the CDR3 is TGTGCCAGCAGTGATTTAGGGACAGGGGGGACTGTCCATGGCTACACCTTC. Translating it yields CASSDLGTGGTVHGYTF.

A few counts support this clone. CDR3 residues: CASSLRGDSNQPQHF. The CDR3 DNA sequence: TGCGCCAGCAGCTTGAGGGGCGATAGCAATCAGCCCCAGCATTTT. The V call is TRBV5-1, the J call TRBJ1-5; D perhaps matches TRBD1 (5 bases). V was cut by 1 base and J by 0 bases, with 8 bases left in between. The CDR3 sequence is 15 residues long. Germline CDR1 SGHRS, CDR2 YFSETQ.

The J gene is TRBJ1-5, the V gene TRBV2; D is unresolved. The V end was cut by 1 base, the J end by 3 bases, with 10 bases between. Germline-derived CDR1 and CDR2 are SNHLY and FYNNEI. CDR3 length: 15 amino acids. CDR3: CASSEVAASNQPQHF. Here the CDR3 DNA reads TGTGCCAGCAGTGAAGTGGCGGCATCCAATCAGCCCCAGCATTTT.

The V and J genes are TRBV9 and TRBJ2-7; maybe TRBD1 (5 bases). The germline CDR1 and CDR2 sequences are SGDLS and YYNGEE. The CDR3 loop spans 13 amino acids. V dropped 2 bases and J dropped 1 base, with 7 bases sitting between them. The CDR3 reads CASSVTDSYEQYF. In nucleotides, the CDR3 is TGTGCCAGCAGCGTGACAGATTCCTACGAGCAGTACTTC.